The T cell receptor beta chain under discussion was sequenced for a study of CD8+ T cells in alopecia areata. TCR sequencing used cDNA made by reverse transcription of extracted RNA. TCRdb's table, derived via immunoSEQ multiplex PCR, lists solely in-frame clones and lacks some. This table has roughly 190,000 clones, 45% to 65% appearing once. Germline CDR1 reads GTSNPN; CDR2 reads SVGIG (reference sequence). Trimming left V 1 base short and J 0 bases short, with 4 bases between. The CDR3 contains 13 residues. Treatment: oral pan-JAK inhibitor, 5-10 mg twice daily. The material was CD4+ T cells sorted from blood, obtained at week 4, from a patient treated with tofacitinib. The sequence was obtained from a human donor with alopecia areata. The V call is TRBV30, the J call TRBJ1-5; D is unresolved. CDR3 region: CAWSGYSNQPQHF. The CDR3 nucleotides are TGTGCCTGGAGTGGGTATAGCAATCAGCCCCAGCATTTT.